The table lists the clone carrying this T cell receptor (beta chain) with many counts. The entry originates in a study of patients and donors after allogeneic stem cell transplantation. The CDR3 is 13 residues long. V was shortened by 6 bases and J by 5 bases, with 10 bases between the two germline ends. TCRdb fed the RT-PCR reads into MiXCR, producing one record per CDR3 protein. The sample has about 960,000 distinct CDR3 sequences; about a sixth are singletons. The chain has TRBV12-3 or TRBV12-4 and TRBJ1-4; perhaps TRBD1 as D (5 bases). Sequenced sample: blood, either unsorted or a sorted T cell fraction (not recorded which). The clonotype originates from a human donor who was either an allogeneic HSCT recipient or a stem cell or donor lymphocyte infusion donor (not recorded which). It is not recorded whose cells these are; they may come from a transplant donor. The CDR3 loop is CASSGTHNEKLFF. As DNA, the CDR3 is TGTGCCAGCAGCGGGACTCACAATGAAAAACTGTTTTTT.